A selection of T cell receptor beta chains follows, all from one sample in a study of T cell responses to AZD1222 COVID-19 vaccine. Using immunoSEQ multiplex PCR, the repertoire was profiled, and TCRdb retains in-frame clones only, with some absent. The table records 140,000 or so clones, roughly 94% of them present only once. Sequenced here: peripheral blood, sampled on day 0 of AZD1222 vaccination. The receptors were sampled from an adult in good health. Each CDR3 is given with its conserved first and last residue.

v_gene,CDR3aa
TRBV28,CASSLVQLQGQYF
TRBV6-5,CASILRRGTVVEAFF
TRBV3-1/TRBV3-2,CASSQEGRAGQVSYGYTF
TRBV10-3,CATATSGGTETQYF
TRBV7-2,CASSLLGILHF
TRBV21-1,CASKLTGGDLMNTEAFF
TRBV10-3,CAINPGVSYNEQFF
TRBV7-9,CASSLAGGSSYEQYF
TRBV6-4,CASSERMGDQPQHF
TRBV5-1,CASSPLGGGDTIYF
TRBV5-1,CASSLEGRGETQYF
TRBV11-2,CASSLVLARPTDTQYF
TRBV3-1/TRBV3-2,CASSPPKGYAEAFF
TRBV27,CASREGTGPTTQYF
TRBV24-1,CATSPGDTHEQYF
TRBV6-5,CASSISSTDTQYF
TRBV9,CASSVVARYTGELFF
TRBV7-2,CASSLRASGQPSNEKLFF
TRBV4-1,CASRDTEVGYYGYTF
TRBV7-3,CASSLGTSGGEQYF
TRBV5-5,CASSRDDWAGYTF
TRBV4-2,CASSQGFPHGYTF
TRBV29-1,CSVGLAGVSDTQYF
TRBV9,CASSAGGGPPYEQYF
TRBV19,CASSNWGIGTGELFF
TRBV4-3,CASSPTGYPGNTIYF
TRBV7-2,CASSLGRSVDYGYTF
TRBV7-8,CASSLYATGGIGKPQHF
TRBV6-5,CASSYSSREETQYF
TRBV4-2,CASSQDNRNYEQYF
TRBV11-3,CASSLGPGASSGANVLTF
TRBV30,CAWSPSSGTGYHEQYF
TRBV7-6,CASSALAGGFTDTQYF
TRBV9,CASSVVPGTGFNEQFF
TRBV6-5,CASSMDRAYEQYF
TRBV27,CASSSAGAGNTIYF
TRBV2,CASSEGNYEQYF
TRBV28,CASKDRADYGYTF
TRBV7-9,CASYTGNTEAFF
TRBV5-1,CASSLHRGGSGNTIYF
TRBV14,CASSQDINEQFF
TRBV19,CASNPKGQGYTYSNQPQHF
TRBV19,CASSWGDSSTDTQYF
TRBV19,CASTREPSRYNEQFF
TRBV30,CAWSSLDSISYNEQFF
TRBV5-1,CASSAGGTTTYEQYF
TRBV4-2,CASSPTSGGALETQYF
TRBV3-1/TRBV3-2,CASSPHGGASQETQYF
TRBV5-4,CASTVSATGLGTGELFF
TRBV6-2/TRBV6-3,CASSYAAGFSYEQYF
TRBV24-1,CATSDPRGLNTDTQYF
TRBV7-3,CASSMDSNTQYF
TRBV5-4,CASSLNGVSYEQYF